This T cell receptor beta chain was documented in a study of circulating and synovial CD4+ cells in juvenile arthritis. Study observations and caveats: Circulating pathogenic-like lymphocytes shared a substantially higher fraction of CDR3 sequences with synovium than bulk blood.

Profiled with immunoSEQ multiplex PCR; TCRdb holds only in-frame clones, not every one. The repertoire holds 2,200 or so clones, with roughly 90% as singletons. PBMCs were sorted for HLA-DR+CD14-CD3+CD4+CD25low/- cells. Comment on this clone: Antigen unknown.

This receptor was taken from a human donor with juvenile idiopathic arthritis. Input material: HLA-DR+ CD4+ T cells from blood. The subset here: circulating pathogenic-like lymphocytes, sorted as HLA-DR+CD14-CD3+CD4+CD25low/- blood T cells.

The CDR3: CASSQIPAGAMNYGYTF. CDR3 bases: TGTGCCAGCAGCCAGATCCCGGCAGGGGCGATGAACTATGGCTACACCTTC. The chain links TRBV7-8 to TRBJ1-2, with a possible D match to TRBD1 (6 bases). The germline gives CDR1 SGHVS, CDR2 FQNEAQ. The CDR3 spans 17 residues. Between the trimmed V and J ends, which lost 5 bases and 2 bases, there was a span of 21 bases. Variable domain in full (rest from reference TRBV7-8 and TRBJ1-2): GAGVSQSPRYKVAKRGQDVALRCDPISGHVSLFWYQQALGQGPEFLTYFQNEAQLDKSGLPSDRFFAERPEGSVSTLKIQRTQQEDSAVYLCASSQIPAGAMNYGYTFGSGTRLTVV.